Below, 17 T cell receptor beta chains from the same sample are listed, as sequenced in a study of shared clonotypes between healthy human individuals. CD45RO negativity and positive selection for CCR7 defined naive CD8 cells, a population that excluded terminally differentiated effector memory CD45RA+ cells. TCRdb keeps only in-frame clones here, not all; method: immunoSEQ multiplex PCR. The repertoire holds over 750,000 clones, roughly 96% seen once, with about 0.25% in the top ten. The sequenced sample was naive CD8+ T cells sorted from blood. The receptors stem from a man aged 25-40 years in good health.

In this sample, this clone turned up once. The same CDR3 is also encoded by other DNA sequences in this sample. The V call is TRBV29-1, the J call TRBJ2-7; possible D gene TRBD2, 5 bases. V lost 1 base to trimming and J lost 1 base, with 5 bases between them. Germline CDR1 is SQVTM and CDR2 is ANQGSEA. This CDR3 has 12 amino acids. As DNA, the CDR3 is TGCAGCGTTGAAGGGGAGTCCTACGAGCAGTACTTC. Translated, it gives CSVEGESYEQYF.

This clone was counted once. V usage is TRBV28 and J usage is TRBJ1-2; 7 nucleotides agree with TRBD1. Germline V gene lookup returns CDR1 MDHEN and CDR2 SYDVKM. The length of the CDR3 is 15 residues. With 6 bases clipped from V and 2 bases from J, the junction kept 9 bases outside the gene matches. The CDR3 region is CASRLGQFSNYGYTF. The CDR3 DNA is TGTGCCAGCAGACTGGGACAGTTCTCAAACTATGGCTACACCTTC.

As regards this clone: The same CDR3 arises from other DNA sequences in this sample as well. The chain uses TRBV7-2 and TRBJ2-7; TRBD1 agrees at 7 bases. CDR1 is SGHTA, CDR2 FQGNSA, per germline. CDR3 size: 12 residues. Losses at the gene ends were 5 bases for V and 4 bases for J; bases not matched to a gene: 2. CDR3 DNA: TGTGCCAGCAGCCGACAGGGTTACGAGCAGTACTTC. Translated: CASSRQGYEQYF.

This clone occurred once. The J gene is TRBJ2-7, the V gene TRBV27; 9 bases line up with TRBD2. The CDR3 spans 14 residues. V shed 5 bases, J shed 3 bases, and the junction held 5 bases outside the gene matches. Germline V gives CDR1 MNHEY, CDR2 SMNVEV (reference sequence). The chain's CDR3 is CASSGGLADYEQYF. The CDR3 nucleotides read TGTGCCAGCAGTGGGGGACTAGCAGACTACGAGCAGTACTTC.

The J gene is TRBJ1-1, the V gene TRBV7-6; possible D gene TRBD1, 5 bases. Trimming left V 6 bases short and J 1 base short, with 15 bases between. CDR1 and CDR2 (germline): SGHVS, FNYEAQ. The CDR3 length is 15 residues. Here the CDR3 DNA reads TGTGCCAGCAGTTCTCGGGGACTTCAGAACACTGAAGCTTTCTTT. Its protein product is CASSSRGLQNTEAFF.

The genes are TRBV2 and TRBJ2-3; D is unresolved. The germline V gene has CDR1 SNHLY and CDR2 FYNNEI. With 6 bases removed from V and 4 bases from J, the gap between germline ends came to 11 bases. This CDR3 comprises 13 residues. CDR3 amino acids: CASRRAFPDTQYF. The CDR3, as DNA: TGTGCCAGCAGGCGAGCATTTCCAGATACGCAGTATTTT.

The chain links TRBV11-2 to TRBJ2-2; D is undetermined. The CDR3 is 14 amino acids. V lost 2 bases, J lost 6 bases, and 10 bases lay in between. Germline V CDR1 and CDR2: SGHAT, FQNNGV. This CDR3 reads CASSLSKSAGELFF. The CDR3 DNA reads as TGTGCCAGCAGCTTATCTAAATCCGCCGGGGAGCTGTTTTTT.

CDR3: CASSLHRVDGLGNEQFF. For the CDR3, the DNA is TGTGCCAGCTCACTGCACAGGGTAGATGGTCTGGGGAATGAGCAGTTCTTC. V usage is TRBV18 and J usage is TRBJ2-1, with TRBD1 as a possible D gene (6 bases). The CDR3 is 17 amino acids. V lost 4 bases, J lost 7 bases, and 23 bases lay in between. CDR1 is KGHSH and CDR2 is LQKENI in the germline V gene.

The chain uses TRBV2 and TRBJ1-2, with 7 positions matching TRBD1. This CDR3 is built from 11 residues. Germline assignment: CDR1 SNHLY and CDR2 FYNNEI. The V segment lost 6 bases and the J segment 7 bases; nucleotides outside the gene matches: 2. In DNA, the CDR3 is TGTGCCAGCAGGGACAGGCCTGGCTACACCTTC. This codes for CASRDRPGYTF.

The CDR3 region has the DNA TGCGCCAGCAGCCAAGATATAACTAATCTAGCGGGATTTGAGCAGTTCTTC. Amino acid sequence: CASSQDITNLAGFEQFF. This chain connects TRBV4-1 to TRBJ2-1; TRBD2 aligns across 9 bases. Germline CDR1 and CDR2: MGHRA and YSYEKL. The CDR3 totals 17 residues. Trimming removed 0 bases from V and 9 bases from J; junction bases left unmatched: 12.

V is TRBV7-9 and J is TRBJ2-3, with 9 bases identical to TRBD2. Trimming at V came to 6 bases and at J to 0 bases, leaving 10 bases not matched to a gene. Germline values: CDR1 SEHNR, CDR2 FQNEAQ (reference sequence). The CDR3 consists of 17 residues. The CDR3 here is CASSLILAGLSTDTQYF. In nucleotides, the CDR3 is TGTGCCAGCAGTCTGATCCTAGCGGGACTAAGCACAGATACGCAGTATTTT.

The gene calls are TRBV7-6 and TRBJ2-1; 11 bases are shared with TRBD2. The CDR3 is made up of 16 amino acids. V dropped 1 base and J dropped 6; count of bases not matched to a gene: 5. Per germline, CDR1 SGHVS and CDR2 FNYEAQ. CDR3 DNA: TGTGCCAGCAGCTTAGGGGCTAGCGGGAGGATCAATGAGCAGTTCTTC. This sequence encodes CASSLGASGRINEQFF.

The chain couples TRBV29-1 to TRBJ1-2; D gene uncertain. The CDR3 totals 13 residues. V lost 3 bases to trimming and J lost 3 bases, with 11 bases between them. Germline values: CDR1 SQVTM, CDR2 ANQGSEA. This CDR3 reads CSVDLRGHYGYTF. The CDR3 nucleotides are TGCAGCGTTGATCTCCGGGGTCACTATGGCTACACCTTC.

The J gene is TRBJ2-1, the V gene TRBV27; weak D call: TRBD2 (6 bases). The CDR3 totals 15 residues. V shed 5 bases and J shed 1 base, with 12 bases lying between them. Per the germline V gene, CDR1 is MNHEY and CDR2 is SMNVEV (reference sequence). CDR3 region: CASSTLSGSYNEQFF. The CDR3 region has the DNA TGTGCCAGCAGTACTCTTAGCGGTTCCTACAATGAGCAGTTCTTC.

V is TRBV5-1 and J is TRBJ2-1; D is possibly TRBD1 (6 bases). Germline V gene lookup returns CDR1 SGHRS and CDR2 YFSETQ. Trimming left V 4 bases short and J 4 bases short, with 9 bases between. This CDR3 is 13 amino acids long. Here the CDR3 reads CASSATGYNEQFF. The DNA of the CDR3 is TGCGCCAGCAGCGCCACAGGGTACAATGAGCAGTTCTTC.

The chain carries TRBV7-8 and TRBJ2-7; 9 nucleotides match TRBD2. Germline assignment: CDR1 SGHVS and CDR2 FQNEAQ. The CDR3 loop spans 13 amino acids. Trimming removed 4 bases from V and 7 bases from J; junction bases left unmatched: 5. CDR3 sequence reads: CASSSGLASEQYF. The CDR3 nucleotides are TGTGCCAGCAGCTCCGGACTAGCGAGTGAGCAGTACTTC. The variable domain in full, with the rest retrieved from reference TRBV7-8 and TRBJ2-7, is GAGVSQSPRYKVAKRGQDVALRCDPISGHVSLFWYQQALGQGPEFLTYFQNEAQLDKSGLPSDRFFAERPEGSVSTLKIQRTQQEDSAVYLCASSSGLASEQYFGPGTRLTVT.

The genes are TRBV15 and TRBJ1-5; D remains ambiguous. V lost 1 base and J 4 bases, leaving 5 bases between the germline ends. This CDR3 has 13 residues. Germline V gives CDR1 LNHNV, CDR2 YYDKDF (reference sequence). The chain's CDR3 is CATSRAINQPQHF. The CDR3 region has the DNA TGTGCCACCAGCAGAGCCATTAATCAGCCCCAGCATTTT.